The rows below give T cell receptor beta chains drawn from one sample of a study of T cell repertoires in cytomegalovirus infection. TCRdb itself ran the reads through MiXCR, one entry per CDR3 protein. The sample lists around 330,000 distinct CDR3 sequences; 15% to 20% were seen once. Sample: PBMCs. The receptors were sampled from a human donor in good health (CMV status not recorded). Some clones in this sample may be carry-over from other donors' samples. Both conserved end residues are part of each CDR3. A D gene is named only where the DNA matches it firmly. A row's size may be missing; if present it is once, few, many or a size class.

cdr3_nt,cdr3_aa,clone_size,v_call,j_call,d_call
TGTGCCAGCAGTTTATTGGCGACAGTACCCTGGCGGCCCCAGCATTTT,CASSLLATVPWRPQHF,few,TRBV28,TRBJ1-5,-
TGTGCCAGCAGTTACGGGGCTACGAGCTCCTACGAGCAGTACTTC,CASSYGATSSYEQYF,-,TRBV6-2/TRBV6-3,TRBJ2-7,-
TGTGCCAGCATCACTAGCGGGGGGCCTGGGCTAGATACGCAGTATTTT,CASITSGGPGLDTQYF,-,TRBV28,TRBJ2-3,TRBD2
TGTGCCAGCAGACCGGCGGGGGCCCCGGCCGGGGAGCTGTTTTTT,CASRPAGAPAGELFF,many,TRBV7-2,TRBJ2-2,-
TGTGCCAGCAGTTCGTCTCGGGGGACGGTTAATTCACCCCTCCACTTT,CASSSSRGTVNSPLHF,many,TRBV28,TRBJ1-6,-
TGTGCCAGCAGTGAAGCAGTTCGCAGGGCTGGGGCCAACGTCCTGACTTTC,CASSEAVRRAGANVLTF,few,TRBV6-1,TRBJ2-6,-
TGTTCCAGCAGTGAATGGTTAGCGGTGACAGATACGCAGTATTTT,CSSSEWLAVTDTQYF,-,TRBV2,TRBJ2-3,-
TGTGCCAGCACCATGGTTAGGAATGAAAAACTGTTTTTT,CASTMVRNEKLFF,few,TRBV28,TRBJ1-4,-
TGTGCCATCAGTGATAAGGGAGTGGGGGAACTGTTTTTT,CAISDKGVGELFF,-,TRBV10-3,TRBJ1-4,-
TGTGCCAGCAGCCAATTAGTGAGAGTAGACGAGCAGTACTTC,CASSQLVRVDEQYF,-,TRBV2,TRBJ2-7,-
TGCAGTGCTTATGAGGGCGGGGAAAAACTGTTTTTT,CSAYEGGEKLFF,few,TRBV20-1,TRBJ1-4,-
TGTGCCAGCAGTTCCCTCGGGACTGATACCTATGGCTACACCTTC,CASSSLGTDTYGYTF,few,TRBV28,TRBJ1-2,-
TGTGCCATCAGTGCGGGAGGGACAGCGAGCAATCAGCCCCAGCATTTT,CAISAGGTASNQPQHF,many,TRBV10-3,TRBJ1-5,TRBD1
TGCGCCAGCAGCTTGAGGCCGGCTGGGGAAAATTCACCCCTCCACTTT,CASSLRPAGENSPLHF,-,TRBV5-1,TRBJ1-6,-
TGCAGTGCCTTAAGGACAGGTTTTGGCGAAAAACTGTTTTTT,CSALRTGFGEKLFF,-,TRBV20-1,TRBJ1-4,TRBD1
TGTGCCAGCAGCTTGGGACCGACCGTTTATGGCTACACCTTC,CASSLGPTVYGYTF,-,TRBV7-8,TRBJ1-2,-